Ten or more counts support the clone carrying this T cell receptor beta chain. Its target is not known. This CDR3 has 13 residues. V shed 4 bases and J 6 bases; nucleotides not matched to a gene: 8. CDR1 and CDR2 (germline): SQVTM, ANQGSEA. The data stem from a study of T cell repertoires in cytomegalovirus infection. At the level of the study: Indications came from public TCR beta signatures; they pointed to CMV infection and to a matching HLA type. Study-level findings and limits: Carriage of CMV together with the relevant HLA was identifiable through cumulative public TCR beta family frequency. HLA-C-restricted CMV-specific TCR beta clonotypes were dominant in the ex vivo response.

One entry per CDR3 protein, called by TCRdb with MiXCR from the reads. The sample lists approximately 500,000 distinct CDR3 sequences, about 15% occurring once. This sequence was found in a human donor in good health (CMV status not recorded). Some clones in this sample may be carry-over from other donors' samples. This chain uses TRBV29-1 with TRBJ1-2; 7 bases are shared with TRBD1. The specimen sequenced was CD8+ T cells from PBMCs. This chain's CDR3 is CSVAVGGRDGYTF. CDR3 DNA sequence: TGCAGCGTTGCGGTAGGGGGCCGGGATGGCTACACCTTC.